This TCR beta chain emerged from a study of cytomegalovirus exposure and HLA in healthy donors. Notes on the study in general: Across HLA loci, a later analysis found differing TCR association rates, with DRB1 most and HLA-C fewest. Analysis was carried out at a later point, and it linked a missense DCLRE1C variant to TCR beta V- and J-gene trimming. CMV serostatus was the sole immune exposure information available.

This CDR3 contains 15 residues. J lost 8 bases, V lost 2 bases, and 7 bases had no gene match. The germline CDR1 and CDR2 sequences are MNHEY and SVGAGI. A remark on this clone: The antigen remains unidentified.

The PCR had 60 Vbeta and 13 Jbeta primers. The table came from immunoSEQ multiplex PCR; TCRdb's copy has only in-frame clones and leaves some out. The table shows some 190,000 clones, with 80% to 90% occurring only once. All donors participated as healthy donors of bone marrow. This TCR came from a woman in her twenties or thirties in good health and CMV-seronegative. V is TRBV6-5 and J is TRBJ2-1; 9 bases line up with TRBD1. Sample: PBMCs. In nucleotides, the CDR3 is TGTGCCAGCAGTTACCTGGGACAGGGATCCCATGAGCAGTTCTTC. Translation: CASSYLGQGSHEQFF.